What follows are 5 T cell receptor beta chains derived from one specimen sequenced in a study of blood T cells in healthy people across ages. Then a second PCR, running roughly 6 to 11 cycles, was carried out with a sample-barcoded 5' primer and a J-beta primer mix. TCRdb re-called the 5' RACE reads through MiXCR, storing one row per CDR3 protein. This table has around 800,000 distinct CDR3 sequences, 60% to 80% appearing once. Specimen: blood. The receptors stem from a man aged 25 to 45 in good health.

This chain uses TRBV6-2 or TRBV6-3 with TRBJ2-1; no clear D. Trimming took off 2 bases at V and 8 bases at J, with 16 bases between the two ends. Germline loops: CDR1 MNHEY, CDR2 SVGEGT. The CDR3 sequence is 15 residues long. CDR3 in DNA: TGTGCCAGCAGTTACAAAGGCAGCCTATCCGATGAGCAGTTCTTC. This encodes CASSYKGSLSDEQFF.

This clonotype was recorded only once. Here the CDR3 reads CASSYPRGQKAGEQYF. The DNA of the CDR3 is TGTGCCAGCAGTTACCCCAGGGGACAGAAAGCGGGGGAGCAGTACTTC. The chain carries TRBV6-6 and TRBJ2-7; D could derive from TRBD1 or TRBD2 (7 bases each). V was clipped by 2 bases and J by 7 bases, with 21 bases between them. The length of the CDR3 is 16 residues. Germline V gene sequence: CDR1 MNHNY, CDR2 SVGAGI (reference sequence).

The genes are TRBV6-2 or TRBV6-3 and TRBJ2-4; 7 bases are shared with TRBD1. The J call is uncertain, as TRBJ2-7 better fits the DNA end. Germline-derived CDR1 and CDR2 are MNHEY and SVGEGT. This CDR3 has 12 amino acids. CDR3 DNA sequence: TGTGCCAGCAGTTCCCAGGGGGTCGAGCAGTACTTC. It yields the protein CASSSQGVEQYF.

This chain uses TRBV6-5 with TRBJ2-1, with TRBD2 matching over 11 bases. Trimming took 2 bases from V and 5 from J; bases not matched to a gene: 11. CDR3 length: 18 residues. CDR1 MNHEY and CDR2 SVGAGI come from the germline V gene. CDR3 loop: CASSYDGASGGWDNEQFF. CDR3 DNA: TGTGCCAGCAGTTACGACGGGGCTAGCGGGGGGTGGGACAATGAGCAGTTCTTC.

This clonotype has just a few counts. The chain has TRBV4-3 and TRBJ2-1; the D is unclear. Germline lookup yields CDR1 LGHNA and CDR2 YSLEER. This CDR3 has 13 residues. V lost 0 bases and J 7 bases, leaving 7 bases between the germline ends. In DNA form, the CDR3 reads TGCGCCAGCAGCCAAGATGGGTGGAATGAGCAGTTCTTC. It translates to CASSQDGWNEQFF.